Each of the 3 T cell receptor beta chains below was sequenced from the same sample in a study of shared clonotypes between healthy human individuals. TCRdb's copy holds only in-frame clones and misses some; the assay was immunoSEQ multiplex PCR. Of a few million clones listed, roughly 92% are singletons. Sequenced material: naive CD4+ T cells sorted from blood. Subset denoted: CD45RA+ positively selected. The receptors derive from a young man in good health.

The chain links TRBV2 to TRBJ1-4; D gene uncertain. Trimming removed 4 bases from V and 3 bases from J, with 18 bases in between. The CDR3 is 17 residues long. Germline V gene lookup returns CDR1 SNHLY and CDR2 FYNNEI. The CDR3 bases are TGTGCCAGCAGTGTCTTTTCAAGGGCAGCCTCTAATGAAAAACTGTTTTTT. It encodes CASSVFSRAASNEKLFF.

This clone showed up just once. This chain joins TRBV10-1 and TRBJ2-3; either TRBD1 or TRBD2 may supply D (5 bases each). V was pared by 7 bases and J by 2 bases, with 13 bases between. The CDR3 is 14 residues long. In germline, CDR1 is WNHNN, CDR2 SYGVQD (reference sequence). In DNA form, the CDR3 reads TGCGCCAGCAAAGGGACCCTCACCACAGATACGCAGTATTTT. Amino acids: CASKGTLTTDTQYF.

The J gene is TRBJ1-5, the V gene TRBV19; TRBD1 matches at 11 bases. After removal of 3 bases from V and 6 bases from J, the junction contained 16 bases not matched to a gene. The CDR3 sequence is 19 residues long. Germline V CDR1 and CDR2: LNHDA, SQIVND (reference sequence). The CDR3 region is CASSIALRERTGGFQPQHF. The CDR3, as DNA: TGTGCCAGTAGTATCGCCCTACGGGAGAGGACAGGGGGCTTTCAGCCCCAGCATTTT. Drawing the rest from reference TRBV19 and TRBJ1-5, the complete variable domain is DGGITQSPKYLFRKEGQNVTLSCEQNLNHDAMYWYRQDPGQGLRLIYYSQIVNDFQKGDIAEGYSVSREKKESFPLTVTSAQKNPTAFYLCASSIALRERTGGFQPQHFGDGTRLSIL.